There are a few counts of the clone carrying this T cell receptor beta chain. Germline CDR1 and CDR2: MDHEN and SYDVKM. The CDR3 consists of 14 residues. With 6 bases removed from V and 7 bases from J, the gap between germline ends came to 18 bases. TCRdb passed the RACE reads through MiXCR, listing each CDR3 protein once. The table records around 110,000 distinct CDR3 sequences, about 12% of them present only once. Described time point: patch test 1, 2 weeks after DPC sensitization. The treatment is: therapeutic diphenylcyclopropenone sensitization with weekly scalp DPC. The data originate from a study of human T cells and chemical hapten exposure.

This TCR came from a woman between 50 and 59 years old with alopecia areata. Some clones in this sample may be carry-over from other donors' samples. The chain couples TRBV28 to TRBJ1-2, with a possible D match to TRBD1 (5 bases). The sequencing here drew on whole blood, taken in connection with sensitization to the hapten diphenylcyclopropenone (DPC). The CDR3: CASRRTWGLIGYTF. Written as DNA, the CDR3 is TGTGCCAGCAGGCGGACGTGGGGGTTGATTGGCTACACCTTC.